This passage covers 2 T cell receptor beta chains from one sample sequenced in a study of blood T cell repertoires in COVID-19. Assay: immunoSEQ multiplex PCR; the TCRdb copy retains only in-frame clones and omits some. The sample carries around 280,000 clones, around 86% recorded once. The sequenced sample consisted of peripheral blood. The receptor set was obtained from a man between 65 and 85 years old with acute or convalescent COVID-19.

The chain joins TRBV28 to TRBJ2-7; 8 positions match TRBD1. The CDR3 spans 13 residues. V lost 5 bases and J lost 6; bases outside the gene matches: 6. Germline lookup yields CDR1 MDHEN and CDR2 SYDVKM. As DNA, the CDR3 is TGTGCCAGCAGTCTACACGGGACAGGCGAGCAGTACTTC. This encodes CASSLHGTGEQYF.

DNA of the CDR3: TGTGCCAGCAGCCTAAGGACAGGGCCCGGTTCTGGGGCCAACGTCCTGACTTTC. It specifies CASSLRTGPGSGANVLTF. The rearrangement uses TRBV9 and TRBJ2-6, with 8 nucleotides matching TRBD1. Per the germline V gene, CDR1 is SGDLS and CDR2 is YYNGEE. J gave up 1 base and V 4 bases, and 10 bases lay outside the gene matches. The CDR3 totals 18 residues.